A single sample is the source of the 9 T cell receptor beta chains below, sequenced in a study of shared clonotypes between healthy human individuals. Repertoires were generated with immunoSEQ multiplex PCR, while TCRdb's copy carries only in-frame clones and drops some. The sample has 2 million to 2.5 million clones, 90% to 95% seen once. Material for sequencing was naive CD4+ T cells from PBMCs. Sample subset: CD45RA+ positively selected. The receptors here all came from a man aged 18 to 29 in good health. Some clones in this sample may be carry-over from other donors' samples.

The gene calls are TRBV7-2 and TRBJ2-7; 8 bases agree with TRBD2. Germline V gives CDR1 SGHTA, CDR2 FQGNSA. The CDR3 sequence is 16 residues long. The V segment lost 5 bases and the J segment 4 bases; nucleotides outside the gene matches: 13. Here the CDR3 DNA reads TGTGCCAGCAGCGCAGGGCGGGGACTAGTAGATTACGAGCAGTACTTC. Translating gives CASSAGRGLVDYEQYF.

The chain joins TRBV29-1 to TRBJ2-2; 8 bases fit TRBD2. V lost 7 bases to trimming and J lost 4 bases; unmatched junction nucleotides: 5. CDR3 size: 13 residues. CDR1 SQVTM and CDR2 ANQGSEA come from the germline V gene. The DNA for the CDR3 is TGCAGCGGAGCGGGAGCCAGCACCGGGGAGCTGTTTTTT. This translates into CSGAGASTGELFF.

This clone was seen only a few times. Other DNA sequences in the sample encode the same CDR3. This chain joins TRBV28 and TRBJ1-1; D gene ambiguous. Deletions cut 6 bases from V and 5 bases from J, with 4 bases between. The CDR3 consists of 10 residues. Germline CDR1 reads MDHEN; CDR2 reads SYDVKM. The chain's CDR3 is CASRMTEAFF. The DNA for the CDR3 is TGTGCCAGCAGAATGACTGAAGCTTTCTTT.

V usage is TRBV5-5 and J usage is TRBJ1-2; tentatively, D is TRBD1 (5 bases). The V and J ends lost 4 bases and 0 bases respectively, with 10 bases between them. Germline CDR1 SGHKS, CDR2 YYEKEE (reference sequence). CDR3 length equals 14 residues. CDR3 loop: CASSQGLANYGYTF. The CDR3 nucleotides are TGTGCCAGCAGCCAGGGATTAGCTAACTATGGCTACACCTTC.

V is TRBV2 and J is TRBJ1-2; 8 bases agree with TRBD1. This CDR3 spans 15 amino acids. Trimming at V came to 5 bases and at J to 5 bases, leaving 10 bases not matched to a gene. CDR1 and CDR2 (germline): SNHLY, FYNNEI. Here the CDR3 DNA reads TGTGCCAGCAGTCCCCGCCAGGGGGCCTTATATGGCTACACCTTC. Its translation: CASSPRQGALYGYTF.

This clone was recorded only once. This sample also contains other DNA sequences that code for the same CDR3. The chain couples TRBV5-1 to TRBJ2-5, with D unclear. CDR3 length: 13 residues. Trimming pared 2 bases from V and 5 bases from J, leaving 10 bases between. CDR1 is SGHRS and CDR2 is YFSETQ in the germline V gene. DNA of the CDR3: TGCGCCAGCAGCTTTGGGTCCCAGGAGACCCAGTACTTC. Translating it yields CASSFGSQETQYF.

The chain couples TRBV7-2 to TRBJ1-2; the D is unclear. Trimming stripped 1 base from V and 8 bases from J, with 14 bases between. Germline assignment: CDR1 SGHTA and CDR2 FQGNSA. This CDR3 has 14 residues. CDR3 in amino acids: CASSLELTGGGYTF. CDR3 DNA sequence: TGTGCCAGCAGCTTAGAGTTGACGGGCGGAGGCTACACCTTC.

The DNA for the CDR3 is TGCGCCAGCAGCTTGAACCAGGGGGCCGCCTCCTACGAGCAGTACTTC. Its protein product is CASSLNQGAASYEQYF. The gene calls are TRBV5-1 and TRBJ2-7; TRBD1 aligns across 8 bases. Unmatched junction bases numbered 6, after V lost 1 base and J lost 0 bases. The germline CDR1 and CDR2 sequences are SGHRS and YFSETQ. The CDR3 loop spans 16 amino acids.

A remark on this clone: The sample holds other DNA sequences that translate to the same CDR3. This rearrangement joins TRBV5-1 to TRBJ2-1; D unclear. The germline V gene has CDR1 SGHRS and CDR2 YFSETQ. The V and J ends lost 0 bases and 3 bases respectively, with 4 bases between them. This CDR3 contains 13 residues. CDR3 residues: CASSLASYNEQFF. CDR3 sequence (DNA): TGCGCCAGCAGCTTGGCTAGCTACAATGAGCAGTTCTTC.